The source of this T cell receptor beta chain is a study of cytomegalovirus exposure and HLA in healthy donors. Study results and limitations: There were around 160 TCR beta chains listed as cytomegalovirus-associated. TCR beta chain V- and J-gene trimming was linked, in a later analysis, to a missense variant in DCLRE1C.

The length of the CDR3 is 13 residues. Germline CDR1 reads MNHEY; CDR2 reads SMNVEV (reference sequence). With respect to this clone: Its antigen is unknown.

PCR amplification relied on 60 Vbeta primers (plus 13 Jbeta primers). Data came from immunoSEQ multiplex PCR; TCRdb stores just in-frame clones and leaves some out. The sample holds some 130,000 clones, roughly 70% seen once. This TCR was recovered from a middle-aged man in good health and CMV-seronegative. Sequencing was done on a sample of PBMCs. The chain couples TRBV27 to TRBJ1-1; 8 bases align to TRBD1. The CDR3: CASLTGVGTEAFF. CDR3 bases: TGTGCAAGCCTGACAGGGGTTGGCACTGAAGCTTTCTTT.